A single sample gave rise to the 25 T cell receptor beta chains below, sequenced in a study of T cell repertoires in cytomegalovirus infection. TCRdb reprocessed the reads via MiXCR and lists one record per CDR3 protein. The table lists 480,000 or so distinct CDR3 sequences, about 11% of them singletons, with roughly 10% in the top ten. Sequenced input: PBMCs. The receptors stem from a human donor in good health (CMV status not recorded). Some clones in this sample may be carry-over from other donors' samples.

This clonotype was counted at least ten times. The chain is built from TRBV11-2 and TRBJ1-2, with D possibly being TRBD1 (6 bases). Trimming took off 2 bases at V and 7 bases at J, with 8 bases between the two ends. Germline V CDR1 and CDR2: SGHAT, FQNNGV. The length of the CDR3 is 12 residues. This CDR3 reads CASSLNRAGYTF. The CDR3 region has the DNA TGTGCCAGCAGCTTAAACAGGGCTGGCTACACCTTC.

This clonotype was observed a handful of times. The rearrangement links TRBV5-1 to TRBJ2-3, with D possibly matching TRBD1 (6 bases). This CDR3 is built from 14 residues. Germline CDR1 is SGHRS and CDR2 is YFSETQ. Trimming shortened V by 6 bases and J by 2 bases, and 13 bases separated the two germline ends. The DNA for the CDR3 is TGCGCCAGCAACACAGGGACCTCCACAGATACGCAGTATTTT. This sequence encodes CASNTGTSTDTQYF.

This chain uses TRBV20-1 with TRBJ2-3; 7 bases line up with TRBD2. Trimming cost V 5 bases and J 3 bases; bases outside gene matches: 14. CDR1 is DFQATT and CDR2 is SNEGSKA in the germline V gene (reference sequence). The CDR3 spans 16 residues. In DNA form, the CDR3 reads TGCAGTGCTCCACATTTAACTAGCGACTTTACAGATACGCAGTATTTT. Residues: CSAPHLTSDFTDTQYF.

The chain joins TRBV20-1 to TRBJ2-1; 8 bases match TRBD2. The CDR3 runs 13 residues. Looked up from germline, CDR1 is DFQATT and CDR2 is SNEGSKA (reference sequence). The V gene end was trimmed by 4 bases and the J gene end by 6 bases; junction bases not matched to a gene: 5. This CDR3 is CSATGRAFNEQFF. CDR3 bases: TGCAGTGCTACCGGGAGGGCCTTCAATGAGCAGTTCTTC.

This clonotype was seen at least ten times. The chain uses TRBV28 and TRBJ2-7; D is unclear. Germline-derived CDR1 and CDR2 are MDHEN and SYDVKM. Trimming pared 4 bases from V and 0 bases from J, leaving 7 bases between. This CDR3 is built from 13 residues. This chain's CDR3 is CASSSTLSYEQYF. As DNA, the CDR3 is TGTGCCAGCAGTTCGACACTCTCCTACGAGCAGTACTTC.

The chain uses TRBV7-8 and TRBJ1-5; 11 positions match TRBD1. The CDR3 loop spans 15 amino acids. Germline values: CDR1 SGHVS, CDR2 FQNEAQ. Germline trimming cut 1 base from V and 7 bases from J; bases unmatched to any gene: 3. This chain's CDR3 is CASSLVDRGQQPQHF. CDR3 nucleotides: TGTGCCAGCAGCTTAGTGGACAGGGGGCAGCAGCCCCAGCATTTT. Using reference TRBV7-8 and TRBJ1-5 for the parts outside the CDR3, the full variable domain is GAGVSQSPRYKVAKRGQDVALRCDPISGHVSLFWYQQALGQGPEFLTYFQNEAQLDKSGLPSDRFFAERPEGSVSTLKIQRTQQEDSAVYLCASSLVDRGQQPQHFGDGTRLSIL.

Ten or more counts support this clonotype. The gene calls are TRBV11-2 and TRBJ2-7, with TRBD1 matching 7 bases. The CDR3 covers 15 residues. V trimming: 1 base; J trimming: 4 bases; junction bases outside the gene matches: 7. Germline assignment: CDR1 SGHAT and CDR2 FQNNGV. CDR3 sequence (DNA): TGTGCCAGCAGCTTAGCGAGGGGGCGGAATTACGAGCAGTACTTC. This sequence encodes CASSLARGRNYEQYF.

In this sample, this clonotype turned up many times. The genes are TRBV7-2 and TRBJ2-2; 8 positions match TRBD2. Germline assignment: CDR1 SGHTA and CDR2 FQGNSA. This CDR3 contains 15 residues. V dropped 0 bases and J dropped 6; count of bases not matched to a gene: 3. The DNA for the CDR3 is TGTGCCAGCAGCTTAGCCCTAGCGGGTCCCGGGGAGCTGTTTTTT. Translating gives CASSLALAGPGELFF. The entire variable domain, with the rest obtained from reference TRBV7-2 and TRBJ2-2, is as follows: GAGVSQSPSNKVTEKGKDVELRCDPISGHTALYWYRQSLGQGLEFLIYFQGNSAPDKSGLPSDRFSAERTGGSVSTLTIQRTQQEDSAVYLCASSLALAGPGELFFGEGSRLTVL.

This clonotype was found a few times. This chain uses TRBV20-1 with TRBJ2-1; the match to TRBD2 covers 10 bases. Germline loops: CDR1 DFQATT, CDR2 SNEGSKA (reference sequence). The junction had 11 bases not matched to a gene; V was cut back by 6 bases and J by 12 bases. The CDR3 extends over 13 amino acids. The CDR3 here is CSAGTSVLHGQFF. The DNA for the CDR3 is TGCAGTGCCGGGACTAGCGTACTACACGGGCAGTTCTTC.

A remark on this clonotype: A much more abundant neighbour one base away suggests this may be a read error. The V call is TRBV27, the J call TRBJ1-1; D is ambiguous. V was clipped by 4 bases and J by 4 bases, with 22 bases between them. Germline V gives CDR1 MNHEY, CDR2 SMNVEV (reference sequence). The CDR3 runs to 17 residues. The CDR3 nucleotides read TGTGCCAGCAGTTCCCCGATACAGAAAGGCATGATCACTGAAGCTTTCTTT. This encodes CASSSPIQKGMITEAFF.

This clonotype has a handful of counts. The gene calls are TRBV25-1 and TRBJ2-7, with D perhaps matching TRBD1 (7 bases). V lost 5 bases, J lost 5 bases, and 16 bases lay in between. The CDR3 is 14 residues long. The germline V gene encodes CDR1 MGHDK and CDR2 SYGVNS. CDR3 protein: CASSQGGRGHEQYF. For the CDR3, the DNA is TGTGCCAGCAGTCAGGGGGGCAGGGGCCACGAGCAGTACTTC.

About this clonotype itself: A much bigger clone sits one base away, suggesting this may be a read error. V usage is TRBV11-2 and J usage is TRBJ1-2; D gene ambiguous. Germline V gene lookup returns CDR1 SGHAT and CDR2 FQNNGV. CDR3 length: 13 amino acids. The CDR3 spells CACSPSRNYGYTF. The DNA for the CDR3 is TGTGCCTGCAGCCCCTCGCGGAACTATGGCTACACCTTC.

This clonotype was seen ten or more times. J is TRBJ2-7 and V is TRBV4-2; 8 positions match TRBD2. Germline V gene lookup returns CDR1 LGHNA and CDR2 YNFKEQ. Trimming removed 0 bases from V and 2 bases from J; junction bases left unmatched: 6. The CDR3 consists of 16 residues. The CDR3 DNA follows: TGTGCCAGCAGCCAAGAGTCGGCGGGAGGAACCTACGAGCAGTACTTC. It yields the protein CASSQESAGGTYEQYF.

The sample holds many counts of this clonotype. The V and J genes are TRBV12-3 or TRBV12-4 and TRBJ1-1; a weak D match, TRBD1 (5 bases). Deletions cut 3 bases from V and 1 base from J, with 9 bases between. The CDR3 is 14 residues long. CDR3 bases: TGTGCCAGCAGTTTGGGGCTTCAGAACACTGAAGCTTTCTTT. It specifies CASSLGLQNTEAFF.

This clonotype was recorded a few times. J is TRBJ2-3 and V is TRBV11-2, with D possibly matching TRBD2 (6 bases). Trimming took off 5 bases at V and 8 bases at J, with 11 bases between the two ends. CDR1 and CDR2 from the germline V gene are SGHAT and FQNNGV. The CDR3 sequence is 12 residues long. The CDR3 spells CASSPTEGTQYF. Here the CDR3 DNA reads TGTGCCAGCAGCCCAACGGAGGGTACGCAGTATTTT.

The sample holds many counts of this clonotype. CDR3 amino acids: CSVEPLQSNTGELFF. The CDR3 DNA reads TGCAGCGTTGAACCCCTCCAATCGAACACCGGGGAGCTGTTTTTT. The genes are TRBV29-1 and TRBJ2-2; no firm D call. V was shortened by 2 bases and J by 0 bases, with 10 bases between the two germline ends. CDR1 is SQVTM and CDR2 is ANQGSEA in the germline V gene. This CDR3 is built from 15 residues.

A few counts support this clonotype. In nucleotides, the CDR3 is TGTGCTAGTGGTGCCGTAGCGGGACGCTTCTACGAGCAGTACTTC. Translated, it gives CASGAVAGRFYEQYF. J is TRBJ2-7 and V is TRBV12-5; 8 bases fit TRBD2. The trim removed 5 bases at V and 3 bases at J, leaving 9 bases unmatched. CDR3 size: 15 residues. Germline CDR1 is LGHNT and CDR2 is FRNRAP.

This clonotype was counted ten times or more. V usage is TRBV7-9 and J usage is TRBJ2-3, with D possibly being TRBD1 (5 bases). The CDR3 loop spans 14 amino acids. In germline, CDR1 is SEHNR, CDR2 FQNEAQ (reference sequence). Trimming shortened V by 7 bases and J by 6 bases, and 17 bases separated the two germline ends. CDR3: CASNGQGSGDTQYF. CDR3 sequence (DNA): TGTGCCAGCAACGGTCAGGGTTCCGGGGATACGCAGTATTTT. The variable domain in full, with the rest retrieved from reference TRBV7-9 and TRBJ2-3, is DTGVSQNPRHKITKRGQNVTFRCDPISEHNRLYWYRQTLGQGPEFLTYFQNEAQLEKSRLLSDRFSAERPKGSFSTLEIQRTEQGDSAMYLCASNGQGSGDTQYFGPGTRLTVL.

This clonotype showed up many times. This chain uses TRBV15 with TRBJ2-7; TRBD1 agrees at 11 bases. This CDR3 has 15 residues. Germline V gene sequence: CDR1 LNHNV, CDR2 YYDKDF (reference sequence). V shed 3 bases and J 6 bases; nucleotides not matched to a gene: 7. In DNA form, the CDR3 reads TGTGCCACCAGCAGCACCGGGGACAGGGGGTTCGAGCAGTACTTC. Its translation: CATSSTGDRGFEQYF.

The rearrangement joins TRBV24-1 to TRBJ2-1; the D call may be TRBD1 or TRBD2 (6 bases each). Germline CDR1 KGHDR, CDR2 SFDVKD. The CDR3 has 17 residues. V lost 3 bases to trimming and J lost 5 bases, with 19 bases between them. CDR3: CATSDPGGTRKDNEQFF. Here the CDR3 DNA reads TGTGCCACCAGTGATCCCGGAGGGACAAGGAAGGACAATGAGCAGTTCTTC.

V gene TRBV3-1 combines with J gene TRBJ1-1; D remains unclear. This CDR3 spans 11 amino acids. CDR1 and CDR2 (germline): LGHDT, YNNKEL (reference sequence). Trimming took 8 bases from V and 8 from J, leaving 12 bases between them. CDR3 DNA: TGTGCCAGCGCCCTAGGGTTGGAAGCTTTCTTT. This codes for CASALGLEAFF.

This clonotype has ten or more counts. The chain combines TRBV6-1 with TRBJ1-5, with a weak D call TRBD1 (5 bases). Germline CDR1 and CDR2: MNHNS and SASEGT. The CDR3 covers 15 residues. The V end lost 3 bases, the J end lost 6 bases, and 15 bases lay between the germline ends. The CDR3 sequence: CASSDTGGVGQPQHF. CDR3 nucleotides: TGTGCCAGCAGTGATACGGGAGGGGTCGGTCAGCCCCAGCATTTT.

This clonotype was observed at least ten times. Here the CDR3 DNA reads TGTGCCAGCAGTGAAGCGCGACGTATGACTTCCCCGGACCAAGATAACACCGGGGAGCTGTTTTTT. Amino acids: CASSEARRMTSPDQDNTGELFF. The chain recombines TRBV6-1 with TRBJ2-2; D not resolved. The CDR3 loop spans 22 amino acids. Trimming cost V 0 bases and J 2 bases, with 28 bases left between them. Germline assignment: CDR1 MNHNS and CDR2 SASEGT.

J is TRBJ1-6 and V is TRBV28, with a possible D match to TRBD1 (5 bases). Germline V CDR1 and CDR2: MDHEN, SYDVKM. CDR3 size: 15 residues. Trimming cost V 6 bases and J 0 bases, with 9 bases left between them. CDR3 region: CASRRGSSYNSPLHF. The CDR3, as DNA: TGTGCCAGCAGGAGGGGAAGCTCCTATAATTCACCCCTCCACTTT. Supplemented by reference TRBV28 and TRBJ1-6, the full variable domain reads DVKVTQSSRYLVKRTGEKVFLECVQDMDHENMFWYRQDPGLGLRLIYFSYDVKMKEKGDIPEGYSVSREKKERFSLILESASTNQTSMYLCASRRGSSYNSPLHFGNGTRLTVT.

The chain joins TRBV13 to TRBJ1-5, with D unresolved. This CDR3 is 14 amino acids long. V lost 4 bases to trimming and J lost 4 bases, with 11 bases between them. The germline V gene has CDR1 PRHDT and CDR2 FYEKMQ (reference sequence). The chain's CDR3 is CASSYGRGNQPQHF. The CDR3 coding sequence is TGTGCCAGCAGCTACGGACGTGGGAATCAGCCCCAGCATTTT.